The next 11 T cell receptor beta chains were all read from a single sample in a study of blood T cell repertoires in COVID-19. TCRdb's table, derived via immunoSEQ multiplex PCR, lists solely in-frame clones and lacks some. The repertoire holds 150,000 to 200,000 clones, with about 85% as singletons. Input material: peripheral blood. These receptors originate from a man aged 35 to 55 with acute or convalescent COVID-19.

The V and J genes are TRBV2 and TRBJ1-6; TRBD1 aligns across 8 bases. The germline V gene has CDR1 SNHLY and CDR2 FYNNEI. This CDR3 comprises 19 residues. V lost 10 bases to trimming and J lost 1 base; unmatched junction nucleotides: 18. The CDR3 is CANRTGRLIRLSYNSPLHF. CDR3 DNA: TGTGCCAACAGGACAGGGAGGTTGATTAGATTATCCTATAATTCACCCCTCCACTTT.

The chain recombines TRBV5-4 with TRBJ2-7; no reliable D call. The germline V gene has CDR1 SGHNT and CDR2 YYREEE (reference sequence). The CDR3 sequence is 13 residues long. Trimming removed 0 bases at V and 0 bases at J, with 4 bases between. The CDR3 loop is CASSLASSYEQYF. CDR3 nucleotides: TGTGCCAGCAGCTTGGCGAGCTCCTACGAGCAGTACTTC. The full variable domain, rest sourced from reference TRBV5-4 and TRBJ2-7, is ETGVTQSPTHLIKTRGQQVTLRCSSQSGHNTVSWYQQALGQGPQFIFQYYREEENGRGNFPPRFSGLQFPNYSSELNVNALELDDSALYLCASSLASSYEQYFGPGTRLTVT.

This clone was recorded only once. In nucleotides, the CDR3 is TGTGCCAGCAGCATAGGAACAGGTTTAGGCTACACCTTC. It is translated as CASSIGTGLGYTF. V is TRBV6-5 and J is TRBJ1-2, with a weak D call TRBD1 (5 bases). Deletions cut 6 bases from V and 8 bases from J, with 16 bases between. The CDR3 contains 13 residues. CDR1 is MNHEY and CDR2 is SVGAGI in the germline V gene.

The gene calls are TRBV27 and TRBJ1-2; D unclear. Germline assignment: CDR1 MNHEY and CDR2 SMNVEV (reference sequence). The germline V and J ends were trimmed by 7 bases and 0 bases, with 15 bases remaining between them. This CDR3 region has 15 residues. CDR3 sequence reads: CASTSRPQANYGYTF. The CDR3 DNA sequence: TGTGCCAGCACAAGCAGGCCCCAAGCTAACTATGGCTACACCTTC.

The chain employs TRBV19 and TRBJ1-1; D is unresolved. The CDR3 length is 16 residues. The germline V and J ends were trimmed by 6 bases and 5 bases, with 22 bases remaining between them. Germline V gene sequence: CDR1 LNHDA, CDR2 SQIVND (reference sequence). CDR3 sequence reads: CASSPGRRPSPTEAFF. Here the CDR3 DNA reads TGTGCCAGTAGCCCAGGTAGGCGCCCCAGTCCAACTGAAGCTTTCTTT.

In DNA form, the CDR3 reads TGCGCCAGCAGCCGGACAGGGCTCGAAAACACTGAAGCTTTCTTT. It is translated as CASSRTGLENTEAFF. V gene TRBV5-1 combines with J gene TRBJ1-1, with 8 bases that match TRBD1. Losses at the gene ends were 4 bases for V and 2 bases for J; bases not matched to a gene: 7. Germline V gene data show CDR1 as SGHRS and CDR2 as YFSETQ. This CDR3 region has 15 residues.

The chain has TRBV4-3 and TRBJ2-2, with TRBD2 as a possible D gene (5 bases). CDR1 is LGHNA and CDR2 is YSLEER in the germline V gene. The CDR3 length is 17 residues. Between the trimmed V and J ends, which lost 0 bases and 1 base, there was a span of 12 bases. For the CDR3, the DNA is TGCGCCAGCAGCCAAGAAAGGGTGGCGGGGAACACCGGGGAGCTGTTTTTT. It is translated as CASSQERVAGNTGELFF.

The chain couples TRBV4-3 to TRBJ2-6; D is unclear. V shed 0 bases and J shed 1 base, with 7 bases lying between them. Germline loops: CDR1 LGHNA, CDR2 YSLEER. This CDR3 comprises 16 residues. This CDR3 reads CASSQDGSSGANVLTF. CDR3 DNA sequence: TGCGCCAGCAGCCAAGATGGTAGTTCTGGGGCCAACGTCCTGACTTTC.

The chain uses TRBV15 and TRBJ1-1; D is possibly TRBD1 (6 bases). Germline V gene lookup returns CDR1 LNHNV and CDR2 YYDKDF (reference sequence). Trimming took off 0 bases at V and 6 bases at J, with 23 bases between the two ends. This CDR3 comprises 18 residues. The DNA of the CDR3 is TGTGCCACCAGCAGAGATCCACCAACCAGAGGGGGGGAACCTGAAGCTTTCTTT. Protein product: CATSRDPPTRGGEPEAFF.

The sample holds one count of this clone. The genes are TRBV7-2 and TRBJ2-7; 7 bases fit TRBD1. The CDR3 loop spans 14 amino acids. Germline V lookup: CDR1 SGHTA, CDR2 FQGNSA. The V segment lost 1 base and the J segment 8 bases; nucleotides outside the gene matches: 8. The chain's CDR3 is CASSLEQGQKKQYF. Here the CDR3 DNA reads TGTGCCAGCAGCTTAGAACAGGGGCAAAAGAAGCAGTACTTC.

The V gene is TRBV5-8, the J gene TRBJ1-1; the D is unclear. The V and J ends lost 0 bases and 11 bases respectively, with 11 bases between them. CDR1 and CDR2 from the germline V gene are SGHTS and YDEGEE. This CDR3 has 12 residues. The chain's CDR3 is CASSLEDLRAFF. Here the CDR3 DNA reads TGTGCCAGCAGCTTGGAAGATTTGCGGGCTTTCTTT. Filled out from reference TRBV5-8 and TRBJ1-1, the complete variable domain reads EAGVTQSPTHLIKTRGQQATLRCSPISGHTSVYWYQQALGLGLQFLLWYDEGEERNRGNFPPRFSGRQFPNYSSELNVNALELEDSALYLCASSLEDLRAFFGQGTRLTVV.